This TCR beta chain was retrieved from a study of regulatory T cells in long-lasting Graves disease (dated by TCRdb to 2020 to 2022). Background on the whole study: Newly diagnosed Graves' disease patients had taken antithyroid drugs for less than 3 months. Patients with persistent Graves' disease were compared with patients with newly diagnosed Graves' disease using TCR sequencing and RNA sequencing of peripheral blood. The study took place in China and was registered as a clinical trial. A total of around 35 samples underwent TCR sequencing, from around 13 patients with persistent Graves' disease and 20 or so patients with newly diagnosed Graves' disease. Beyond this particular receptor, the publication reports: Because the primary lesion, thyroid tissue, could not be accessed, the study looked at peripheral blood alone. The authors acknowledged the small sample size as a limitation that may reduce accuracy. A larger number of public clonotypes was shared among persistent patients (around 2,500) than among newly diagnosed patients (over 850). Sequencing and analysis were restricted to the TCR beta chain. Lower TCR Shannon entropy and fewer highly expanded clones were observed in persistent Graves' disease patients than in newly diagnosed patients, which suggested clonal expansion.

The sample's time point label, in plain terms: newly diagnosed GD, antithyroid drugs for less than 3 months. For both TCR sequencing and RNA sequencing, RNA was extracted from PBMCs using TRIzol. Graves' disease was diagnosed according to American Thyroid Association guidelines. Patients were recruited from an endocrinology department in Xi'an, China. Each patient gave 7 to 9.5 milliliters of peripheral blood, collected in an EDTA anticoagulant tube. PBMCs were isolated by Ficoll Paque Plus density gradient separation without further T cell sorting. RNA quality was checked with an Agilent 2100 Bioanalyzer and agarose gel, and concentration with a NanoDrop 2000. In its sample, this clonotype was seen many times. Its antigen is still unknown. Base-call qualities are not available, and no considerably larger clone is one nucleotide away. Libraries were made using multiplex PCR. Sequencing instrument: Illumina HiSeq 4000. CDR3 regions were amplified by Arm-PCR with iRepertoire HTBI primers to construct TCR beta libraries. Before sequencing, the PCR products underwent gel purification. The source study handled its data this way. Gene usage analysis of CDR3 amino acid clonotypes relied on the 60 or so TRBV and 13 to 15 TRBJ segments identified across samples. COPE and FqMerger were used to merge filtered high-quality paired reads into contigs. BLAST was used to align contigs to the IMGT TRBV, TRBD and TRBJ reference genes, and CDR3 was defined following IMGT. Any clonotype with a frequency above 0.1% was counted as a highly expanded clone. Shannon entropy served as the measure of repertoire diversity, while the Gini coefficient captured V-J evenness. Public clonotypes were defined as clonotypes shared by more than one individual. In-frame beta chains were kept once TCRdb had trimmed the public reads at Q25 with fastp and called clones with MiXCR. Each record represents a unique CDR3 protein, reported with the most common genes and DNA among its rows. These V and J calls rely on TCRdb rather than the paper's analysis. The sample table contains about 220,000 distinct CDR3 sequences; only one count was recorded for approximately 19% of them. About 12% of the sample is held by the ten biggest clonotypes.

This sample also belongs to another study, concerning T cells in Graves' hyperthyroidism and ophthalmopathy. As noted in the second study: Stable Graves' hyperthyroidism was defined as the absence of progression to ophthalmopathy over 18 months of follow-up. Hyperthyroidism patients were newly diagnosed, had a disease duration of under 2 months, and were aged 18 to 65 years. The study excluded patients with uncontrolled infections, other autoimmune diseases, pregnancy or lactation. Diagnoses relied on clinical symptoms, serum thyroxine and TRAb, thyroid ultrasound and orbital computed tomography. For the first round of RT-PCR on the TCR CDR3, the HTBI primer set was used together with the Qiagen OneStep RT-PCR kit. Most expanded thyroid clonotypes (frequency above 0.001) were also detected in blood, a finding suggesting that blood repertoires may reflect thyroid immune responses. Ophthalmopathy was separated from stable hyperthyroidism by a 13 V-J signature model, with approximately 90% sensitivity and about 81% specificity obtained in cross-validation and 80%/75% obtained in testing. In validation, the model predicted progression to ophthalmopathy with approximately 69% sensitivity and less than 80% specificity, a median of approximately 6.5 months before onset. To identify TCR V-J signatures that set the groups apart, the researchers used a discovery cohort of 100 patients, made up of around 42 with Graves' ophthalmopathy and 55 to 65 with stable Graves' hyperthyroidism. Prospective prediction of ophthalmopathy was tested in an independent validation cohort of fewer than 20 hyperthyroidism patients and 15 to 17 patients who later progressed to ophthalmopathy. The roughly 94 discovery patients were randomly split 7:3 into training and test sets. In addition, the study compared T-cell repertoires in thyroid tissue and in blood from 6 or 7 Graves' hyperthyroidism patients. Once sampling was done, hyperthyroidism patients were given methimazole at a starting dose of 30 mg daily, whereas ophthalmopathy patients were given high-dose intravenous methylprednisolone. Libraries were constructed in a second round of multiplex PCR, after which size selection and purification were carried out. Sequencing of the libraries was done on an Illumina HiSeq2000 using paired-end 100 bp reads. SOAPnuke was used to process the raw data, throwing out any read that contained adapters or uncalled bases, had a mean Phred below 15, or lacked an exact constant-primer or identifier match. High-quality paired reads were merged using COPE v1.2.5, and each unique nucleotide sequence was defined as a clonotype. MiTCR v1.1 was used to align the clonotypes against IMGT TRBV, TRBD and TRBJ reference segments. Analysis was restricted to V-J combinations with a frequency above 0.0001, which covered roughly 99% of repertoires. The TCS score was defined as F50 (clonal expansion) divided by E x V (chaos), with BLOSUM62-based TCRdist calculated between CDR3 peptides within each V-J. Welch's t-statistics and random forest reduced roughly 540 V-J features to 10 to 15, which were used in a naive Bayes classifier (R e1071). No statistical method was used to set the sample size in advance, and investigators knew the group allocation. The paper describes TCR Vbeta CDR3 sequencing of some 130 peripheral blood samples, made up of approximately 40 ophthalmopathy patients, around 73 hyperthyroidism patients and about 17 progressor patients.

The sequence derives from a woman aged 25 to 45 with Graves disease. Donor details come from another sample of the same person, matched by shared clones. The sequenced sample was peripheral blood mononuclear cells (PBMCs), obtained at new diagnosis, from a patient treated with antithyroid drugs.

The CDR3 has the sequence CASSRVAGAGEQFF. The DNA sequence is given as TGTGCCAGTAGCCGGGTGGCGGGGGCCGGAGAGCAGTTCTTC. This chain is built from TRBV19 and TRBJ2-1; TRBD2 is a possible D gene, resting on 7 matching bases. Between the V and J ends, shortened by 6 bases and 10 bases respectively, the junction contains 19 bases. The germline V gene (reference sequence) specifies LNHDA as CDR1 and SQIVND as CDR2. The CDR3 runs 14 residues from the cysteine to the phenylalanine. The entry retains the CDR3 DNA only, 42 bases that are in frame from base 1. When the CDR3 is completed using the reference TRBV19 and TRBJ2-1 genes on either side, the full variable domain is DGGITQSPKYLFRKEGQNVTLSCEQNLNHDAMYWYRQDPGQGLRLIYYSQIVNDFQKGDIAEGYSVSREKKESFPLTVTSAQKNPTAFYLCASSRVAGAGEQFFGPGTRLTVL.